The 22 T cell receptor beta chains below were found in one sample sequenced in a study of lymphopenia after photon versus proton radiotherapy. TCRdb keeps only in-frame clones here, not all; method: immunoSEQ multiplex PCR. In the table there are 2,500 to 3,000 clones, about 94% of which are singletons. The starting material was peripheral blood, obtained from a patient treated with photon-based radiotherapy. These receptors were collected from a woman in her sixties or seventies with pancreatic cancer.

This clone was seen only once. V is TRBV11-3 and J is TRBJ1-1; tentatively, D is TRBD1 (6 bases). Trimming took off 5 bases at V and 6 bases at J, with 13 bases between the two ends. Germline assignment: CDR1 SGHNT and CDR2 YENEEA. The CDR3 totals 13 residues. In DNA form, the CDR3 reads TGTGCCAGCAGCCCTCGGGGGGCAGCTGAAGCTTTCTTT. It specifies CASSPRGAAEAFF.

CDR3 region: CASSLEGFRSTDTQYF. CDR3 nucleotides: TGTGCCAGCAGTTTGGAGGGATTTCGGAGCACAGATACGCAGTATTTT. This chain connects TRBV28 to TRBJ2-3; D is possibly TRBD2 (6 bases). The CDR3 sequence is 16 residues long. CDR1 MDHEN and CDR2 SYDVKM come from the germline V gene. The germline V and J ends were trimmed by 3 bases and 0 bases, with 13 bases remaining between them.

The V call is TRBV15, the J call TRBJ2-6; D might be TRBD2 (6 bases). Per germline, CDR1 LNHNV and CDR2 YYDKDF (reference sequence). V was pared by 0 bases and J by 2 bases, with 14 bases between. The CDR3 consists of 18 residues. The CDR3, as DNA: TGTGCCACCAGCAGAGATGGAGGCAGGGAGGCTGGGGCCAACGTCCTGACTTTC. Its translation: CATSRDGGREAGANVLTF.

CDR3 in DNA: TGTGCCAGCAGCGTCGGACTAGCGGGAATAGAGACCCAGTACTTC. Amino acids: CASSVGLAGIETQYF. This rearrangement joins TRBV9 to TRBJ2-5, with TRBD2 matching 12 bases. Germline V gene data show CDR1 as SGDLS and CDR2 as YYNGEE. V lost 2 bases to trimming and J lost 4 bases; unmatched junction nucleotides: 3. The CDR3 is made up of 15 amino acids.

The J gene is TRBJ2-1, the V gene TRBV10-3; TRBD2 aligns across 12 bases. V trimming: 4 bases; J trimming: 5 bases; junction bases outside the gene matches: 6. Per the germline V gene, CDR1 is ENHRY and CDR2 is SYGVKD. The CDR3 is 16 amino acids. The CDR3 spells CAISARGLAGNNEQFF. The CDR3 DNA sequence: TGTGCCATCAGTGCCCGCGGACTAGCGGGAAACAATGAGCAGTTCTTC.

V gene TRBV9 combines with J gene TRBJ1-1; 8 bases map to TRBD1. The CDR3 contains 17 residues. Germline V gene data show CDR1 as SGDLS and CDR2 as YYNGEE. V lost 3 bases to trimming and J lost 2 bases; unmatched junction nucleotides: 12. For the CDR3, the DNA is TGTGCCAGCAGCGCCGGACAGGGTTCTGGGATAAACACTGAAGCTTTCTTT. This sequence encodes CASSAGQGSGINTEAFF. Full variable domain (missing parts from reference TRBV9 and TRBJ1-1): DSGVTQTPKHLITATGQRVTLRCSPRSGDLSVYWYQQSLDQGLQFLIQYYNGEERAKGNILERFSAQQFPDLHSELNLSSLELGDSALYFCASSAGQGSGINTEAFFGQGTRLTVV.

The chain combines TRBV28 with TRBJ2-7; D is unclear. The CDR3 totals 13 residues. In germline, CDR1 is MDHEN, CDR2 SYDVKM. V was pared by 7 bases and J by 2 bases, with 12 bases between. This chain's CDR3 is CASKAPGPYEQYF. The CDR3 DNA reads TGTGCCAGCAAGGCCCCAGGCCCCTACGAGCAGTACTTC.

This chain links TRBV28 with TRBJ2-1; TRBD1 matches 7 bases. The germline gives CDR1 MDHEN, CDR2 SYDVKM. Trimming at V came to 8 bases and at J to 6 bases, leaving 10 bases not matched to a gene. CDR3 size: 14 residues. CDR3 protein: CASQTGFVSNEQFF. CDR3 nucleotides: TGTGCCAGCCAGACAGGGTTTGTAAGCAATGAGCAGTTCTTC.

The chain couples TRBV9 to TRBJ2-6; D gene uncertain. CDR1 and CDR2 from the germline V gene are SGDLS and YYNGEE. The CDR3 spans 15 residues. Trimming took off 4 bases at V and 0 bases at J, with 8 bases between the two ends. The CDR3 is CASSLRSSGANVLTF. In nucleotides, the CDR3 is TGTGCCAGCAGCTTACGCAGCTCTGGGGCCAACGTCCTGACTTTC.

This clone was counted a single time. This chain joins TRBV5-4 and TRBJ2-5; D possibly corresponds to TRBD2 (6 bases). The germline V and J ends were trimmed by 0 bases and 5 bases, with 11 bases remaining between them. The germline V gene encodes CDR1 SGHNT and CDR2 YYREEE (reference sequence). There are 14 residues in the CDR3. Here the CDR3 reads CASSLVPEGETQYF. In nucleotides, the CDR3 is TGTGCCAGCAGCTTGGTACCGGAGGGGGAGACCCAGTACTTC.

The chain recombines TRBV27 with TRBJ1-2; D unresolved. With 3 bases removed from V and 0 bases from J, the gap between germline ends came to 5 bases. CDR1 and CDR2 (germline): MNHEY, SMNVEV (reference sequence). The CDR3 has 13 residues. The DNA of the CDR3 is TGTGCCAGCAGTTTCTCACCTAACTATGGCTACACCTTC. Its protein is CASSFSPNYGYTF.

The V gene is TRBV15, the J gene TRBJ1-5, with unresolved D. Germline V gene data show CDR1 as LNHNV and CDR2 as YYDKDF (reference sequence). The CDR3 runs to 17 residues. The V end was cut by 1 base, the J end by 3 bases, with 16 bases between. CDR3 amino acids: CATSRGESGPPNQPQHF. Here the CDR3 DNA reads TGTGCCACCAGCAGAGGGGAATCAGGACCCCCCAATCAGCCCCAGCATTTT. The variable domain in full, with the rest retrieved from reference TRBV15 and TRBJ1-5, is DAMVIQNPRYQVTQFGKPVTLSCSQTLNHNVMYWYQQKSSQAPKLLFHYYDKDFNNEADTPDNFQSRRPNTSFCFLDIRSPGLGDTAMYLCATSRGESGPPNQPQHFGDGTRLSIL.

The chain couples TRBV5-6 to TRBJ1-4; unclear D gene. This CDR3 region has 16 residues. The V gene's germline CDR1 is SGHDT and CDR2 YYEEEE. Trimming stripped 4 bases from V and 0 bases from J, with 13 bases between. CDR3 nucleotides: TGTGCCAGCAGCGCAAGCTGGGCGACAACTAATGAAAAACTGTTTTTT. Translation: CASSASWATTNEKLFF. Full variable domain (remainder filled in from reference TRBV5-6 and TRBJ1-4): DAGVTQSPTHLIKTRGQQVTLRCSPKSGHDTVSWYQQALGQGPQFIFQYYEEEERQRGNFPDRFSGHQFPNYSSELNVNALLLGDSALYLCASSASWATTNEKLFFGSGTQLSVL.

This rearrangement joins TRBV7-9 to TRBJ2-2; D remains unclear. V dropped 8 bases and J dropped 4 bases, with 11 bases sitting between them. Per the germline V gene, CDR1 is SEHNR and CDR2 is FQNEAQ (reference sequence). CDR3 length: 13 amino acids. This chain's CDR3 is CASLESGTGELFF. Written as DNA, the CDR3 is TGTGCCAGCTTAGAATCAGGCACCGGGGAGCTGTTTTTT.

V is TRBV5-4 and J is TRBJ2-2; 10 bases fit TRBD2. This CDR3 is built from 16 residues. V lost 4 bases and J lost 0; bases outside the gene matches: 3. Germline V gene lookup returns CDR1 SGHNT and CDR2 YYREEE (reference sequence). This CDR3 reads CASSLTSGANTGELFF. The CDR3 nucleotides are TGTGCCAGCAGCCTTACTAGCGGGGCGAACACCGGGGAGCTGTTTTTT.

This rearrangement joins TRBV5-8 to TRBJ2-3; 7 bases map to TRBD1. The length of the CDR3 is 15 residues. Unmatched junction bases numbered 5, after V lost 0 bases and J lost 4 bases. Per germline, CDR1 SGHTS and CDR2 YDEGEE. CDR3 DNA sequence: TGTGCCAGCAGCTTGGATCCAGGGGGAGCAGATACGCAGTATTTT. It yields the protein CASSLDPGGADTQYF.

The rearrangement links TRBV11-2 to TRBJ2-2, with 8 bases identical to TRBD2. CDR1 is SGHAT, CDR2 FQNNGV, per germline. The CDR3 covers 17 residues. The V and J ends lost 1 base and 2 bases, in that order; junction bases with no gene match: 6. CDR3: CASSLVAGRDNTGELFF. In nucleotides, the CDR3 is TGTGCCAGCAGCTTAGTTGCCGGGAGGGATAACACCGGGGAGCTGTTTTTT. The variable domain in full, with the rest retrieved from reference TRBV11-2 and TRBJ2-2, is EAGVAQSPRYKIIEKRQSVAFWCNPISGHATLYWYQQILGQGPKLLIQFQNNGVVDDSQLPKDRFSAERLKGVDSTLKIQPAKLEDSAVYLCASSLVAGRDNTGELFFGEGSRLTVL.

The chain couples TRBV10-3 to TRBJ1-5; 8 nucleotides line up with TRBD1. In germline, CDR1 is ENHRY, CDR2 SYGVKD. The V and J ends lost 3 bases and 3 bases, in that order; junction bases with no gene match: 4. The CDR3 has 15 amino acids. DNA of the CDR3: TGTGCCATCAGTGATGACAGGGGCGCCAATCAGCCCCAGCATTTT. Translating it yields CAISDDRGANQPQHF.

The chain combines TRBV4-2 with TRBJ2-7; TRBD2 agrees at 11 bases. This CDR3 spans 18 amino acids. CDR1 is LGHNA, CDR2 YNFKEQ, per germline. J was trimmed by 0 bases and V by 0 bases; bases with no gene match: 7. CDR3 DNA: TGTGCCAGCAGCCAAGATCGAGGGGGACTAGCGGCCTCCTACGAGCAGTACTTC. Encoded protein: CASSQDRGGLAASYEQYF.

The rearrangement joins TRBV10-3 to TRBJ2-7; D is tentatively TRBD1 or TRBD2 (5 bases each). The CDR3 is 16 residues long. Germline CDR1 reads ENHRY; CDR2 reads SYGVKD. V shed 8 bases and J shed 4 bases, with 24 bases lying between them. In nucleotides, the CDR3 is TGTGCCATCTTGAACTATGGGGGTTCGAGGGTGTACGAGCAGTACTTC. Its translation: CAILNYGGSRVYEQYF.

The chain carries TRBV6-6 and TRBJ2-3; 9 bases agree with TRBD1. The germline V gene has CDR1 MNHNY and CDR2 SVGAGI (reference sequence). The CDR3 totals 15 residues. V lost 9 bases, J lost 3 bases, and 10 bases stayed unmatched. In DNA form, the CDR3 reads TGTGCCAGTATAATGACAGGGGGTAGAACAGATACGCAGTATTTT. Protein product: CASIMTGGRTDTQYF.

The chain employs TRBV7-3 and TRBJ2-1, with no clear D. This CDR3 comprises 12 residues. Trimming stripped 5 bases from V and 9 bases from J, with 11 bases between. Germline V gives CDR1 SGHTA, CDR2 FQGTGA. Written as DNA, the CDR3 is TGTGCCAGCAGCCCGAAGAGGAGTGAGCAGTTCTTC. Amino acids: CASSPKRSEQFF.